This T cell receptor beta chain was sequenced in a study of response to subunit inactivated influenza vaccine. Broader study findings: T cells newly recruited by each seasonal influenza vaccination are few, the authors suggested.

This clonotype came up many times. Its antigen is not known. There are 12 residues in the CDR3. V shed 4 bases, J shed 4 bases, and the junction held 0 bases outside the gene matches. Per germline, CDR1 ENHRY and CDR2 SYGVKD. TCRdb re-called the RT-PCR reads through MiXCR, storing one row per CDR3 protein. The sample includes 490,000 or so distinct CDR3 sequences, about 8% of them seen just once. The rearrangement uses TRBV10-3 and TRBJ1-2, with 7 bases that match TRBD1. Sequencing was performed on PBMCs from blood, taken approximately 25 months after vaccination. The TCR was taken from a man aged 50 to 69 who received an inactivated influenza vaccine. CDR3 sequence (DNA): TGTGCCATCAGTGGGGACAGCTATGGCTACACCTTC. This encodes CAISGDSYGYTF.